What follows are 12 T cell receptor beta chains derived from one specimen sequenced in a study of vaccination and CD4 T cells after COVID-19. The sample's treatment: approximately nine-day PBMC culture with coronavirus spike peptide pools or control peptides (ViraFEST assay). Oncomine TCR Beta short-read sequencing was applied to DNA from cultured CD4+ T cells. TCRdb re-called the PCR reads with MiXCR, one entry per CDR3 protein. The sample includes approximately 15,000 distinct CDR3 sequences, 40% seen only once; the top ten take more than 9%. These receptors are not linked to any known antigen. The material sequenced was CD4+ T cells from blood, cultured in vitro. These receptors originate from a human donor who had recovered from COVID-19.

This rearrangement joins TRBV28 to TRBJ1-5; 9 positions agree with TRBD1. Germline V CDR1 and CDR2: MDHEN, SYDVKM. V shed 6 bases and J 6 bases; nucleotides not matched to a gene: 9. The CDR3 contains 15 residues. The DNA of the CDR3 is TGTGCCAGCAGACAAACCGGGACAGGGAGTCAGCCCCAGCATTTT. Its translation is CASRQTGTGSQPQHF.

The sample holds a few counts of this clonotype. The chain joins TRBV6-5 to TRBJ2-5; 14 bases line up with TRBD2. This CDR3 has 19 amino acids. With 4 bases clipped from V and 4 bases from J, the junction kept 14 bases outside the gene matches. The germline V gene encodes CDR1 MNHEY and CDR2 SVGAGI. For the CDR3, the DNA is TGTGCCAGCAGTTGGAGACGACTAGCGGGAGGGGTCCGAGGAGAGACCCAGTACTTC. Amino acid sequence: CASSWRRLAGGVRGETQYF.

This clonotype was counted between two and nine times. V is TRBV6-5 and J is TRBJ2-4; no definite D call. This CDR3 spans 16 amino acids. Germline CDR1 and CDR2: MNHEY and SVGAGI. V lost 0 bases to trimming and J lost 0 bases, with 9 bases between them. CDR3 amino acids: CASSYSYALAKNIQYF. CDR3 nucleotides: TGTGCCAGCAGTTACTCGTATGCCCTAGCCAAAAACATTCAGTACTTC.

The chain's CDR3 is CASSRDRTYEQYF. The DNA for the CDR3 is TGTGCCAGCAGCCGGGACAGAACTTACGAGCAGTACTTC. This chain links TRBV7-8 with TRBJ2-7; 7 bases line up with TRBD1. Germline assignment: CDR1 SGHVS and CDR2 FQNEAQ. The V and J ends lost 5 bases and 4 bases, in that order; junction bases with no gene match: 5. This CDR3 region has 13 residues.

This CDR3 reads CASSQDRGNYGYTF. The CDR3 region has the DNA TGCGCCAGCAGCCAAGATAGGGGTAATTATGGCTACACCTTC. The rearrangement uses TRBV4-3 and TRBJ1-2, with a weak D call TRBD1 (5 bases). Trimming stripped 0 bases from V and 5 bases from J, with 10 bases between. CDR1 is LGHNA and CDR2 is YSLEER in the germline V gene. CDR3 length: 14 residues.

A word on this clonotype: One end of the junction fails to match germline, which may point to a read error. V is TRBV7-2 and J is TRBJ2-5; 12 bases match TRBD2. Germline lookup yields CDR1 SGHTA and CDR2 FQGNSA. The CDR3 has 14 amino acids. The CDR3 sequence is CASSFRLAGETQYF. The CDR3 nucleotides are TGTGCCAGCAGCTTTAGACTAGCGGGAGAGACTCAGTACTTC.

The chain employs TRBV12-3 or TRBV12-4 and TRBJ2-3; 8 nucleotides match TRBD2. This CDR3 spans 16 amino acids. V lost 5 bases, J lost 1 base, and 8 bases stayed unmatched. This CDR3 reads CASSPTREGGTDTQYF. CDR3 coding DNA: TGTGCCAGCAGTCCAACCCGGGAGGGGGGCACAGATACGCAGTATTTT.

The sample holds a few counts of this clonotype. V gene TRBV6-2 or TRBV6-3 combines with J gene TRBJ2-2, with D perhaps matching TRBD1 or TRBD2 (5 bases each). Trimming took off 5 bases at V and 1 base at J, with 8 bases between the two ends. This CDR3 is built from 14 residues. The V gene's germline CDR1 is MNHEY and CDR2 SVGEGT. The CDR3 loop is CASSRDGNTGELFF. DNA for the CDR3: TGTGCCAGCAGTCGGGACGGGAACACCGGGGAGCTGTTTTTT.

The V call is TRBV7-2, the J call TRBJ1-5, with D unclear. Trimming pared 1 base from V and 3 bases from J, leaving 7 bases between. The V gene's germline CDR1 is SGHTA and CDR2 FQGNSA. The CDR3 consists of 14 residues. The CDR3 loop is CASSLGPSNQPQHF. The CDR3, as DNA: TGTGCCAGCAGCTTAGGGCCTTCCAATCAGCCCCAGCATTTT.

This chain connects TRBV20-1 to TRBJ2-3, with 10 positions matching TRBD2. CDR1 and CDR2 (germline): DFQATT, SNEGSKA (reference sequence). The CDR3 extends over 16 amino acids. V lost 0 bases, J lost 2 bases, and 5 bases stayed unmatched. The CDR3 DNA reads TGCAGTGCTAGAGATTTTAGCGGGAGGTACACAGATACGCAGTATTTT. This translates into CSARDFSGRYTDTQYF.

The V call is TRBV20-1, the J call TRBJ2-2; D not resolved. Germline V gene lookup returns CDR1 DFQATT and CDR2 SNEGSKA (reference sequence). Trimming pared 3 bases from V and 5 bases from J, leaving 4 bases between. The CDR3 runs to 11 residues. CDR3 residues: CSASGTGELFF. In DNA, the CDR3 is TGCAGTGCTAGCGGGACCGGGGAGCTGTTTTTT.

V gene TRBV5-1 combines with J gene TRBJ2-5, with 11 bases matching TRBD2. CDR1 and CDR2 from the germline V gene are SGHRS and YFSETQ. This CDR3 is built from 15 residues. J was trimmed by 5 bases and V by 4 bases; bases with no gene match: 7. CDR3 sequence (DNA): TGCGCCAGCAGCCAAACACTAGCGGGAGAGGAGACCCAGTACTTC. It translates to CASSQTLAGEETQYF.